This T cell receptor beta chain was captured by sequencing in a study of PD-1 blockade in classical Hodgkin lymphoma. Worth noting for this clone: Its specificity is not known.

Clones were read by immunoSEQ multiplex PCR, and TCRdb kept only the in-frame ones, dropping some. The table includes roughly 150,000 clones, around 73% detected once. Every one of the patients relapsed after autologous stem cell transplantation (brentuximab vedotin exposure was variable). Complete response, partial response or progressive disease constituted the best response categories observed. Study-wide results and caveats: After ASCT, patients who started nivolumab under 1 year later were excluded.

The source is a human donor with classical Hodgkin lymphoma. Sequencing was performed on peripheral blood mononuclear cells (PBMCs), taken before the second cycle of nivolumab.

Here the CDR3 reads CASSLWIGYEQYF. CDR3 DNA sequence: TGTGCCAGCAGCTTATGGATAGGGTACGAGCAGTACTTC. The rearrangement uses TRBV7-9 and TRBJ2-7; D gene unclear. Trimming pared 2 bases from V and 4 bases from J, leaving 9 bases between. CDR1 and CDR2 (germline): SEHNR, FQNEAQ (reference sequence). This CDR3 region has 13 residues.